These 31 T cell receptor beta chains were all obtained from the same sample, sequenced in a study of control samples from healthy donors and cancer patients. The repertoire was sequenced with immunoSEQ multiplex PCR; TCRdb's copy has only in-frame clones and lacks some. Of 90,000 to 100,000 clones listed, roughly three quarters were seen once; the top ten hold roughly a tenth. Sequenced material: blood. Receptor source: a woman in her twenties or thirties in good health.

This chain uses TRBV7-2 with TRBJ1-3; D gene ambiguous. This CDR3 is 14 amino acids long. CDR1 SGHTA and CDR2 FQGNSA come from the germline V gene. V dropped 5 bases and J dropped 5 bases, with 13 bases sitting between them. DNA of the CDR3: TGTGCCAGCAGCCAAGTGAGGGTTAGAAACACCATATATTTT. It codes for CASSQVRVRNTIYF.

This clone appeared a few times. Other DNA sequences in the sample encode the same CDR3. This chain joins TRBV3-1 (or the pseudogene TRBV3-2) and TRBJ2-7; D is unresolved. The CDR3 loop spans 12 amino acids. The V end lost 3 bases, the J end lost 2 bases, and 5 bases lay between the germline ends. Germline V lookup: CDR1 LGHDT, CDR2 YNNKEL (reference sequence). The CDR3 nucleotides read TGTGCCAGCAGCCAGGGTCCCTACGAGCAGTACTTC. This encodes CASSQGPYEQYF.

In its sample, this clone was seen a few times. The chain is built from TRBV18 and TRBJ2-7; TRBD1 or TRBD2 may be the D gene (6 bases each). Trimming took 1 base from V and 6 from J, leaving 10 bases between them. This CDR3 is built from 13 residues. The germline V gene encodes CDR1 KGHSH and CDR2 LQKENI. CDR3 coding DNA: TGTGCCAGCTCACCACTCAGGGGAGGCGAGCAGTACTTC. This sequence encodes CASSPLRGGEQYF.

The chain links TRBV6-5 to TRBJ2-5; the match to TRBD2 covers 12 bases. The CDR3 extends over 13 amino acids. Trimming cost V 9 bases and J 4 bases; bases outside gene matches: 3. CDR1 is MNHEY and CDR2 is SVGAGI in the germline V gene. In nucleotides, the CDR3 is TGTGCCAGTGAGACTAGCGGGGGAGAGACCCAGTACTTC. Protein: CASETSGGETQYF.

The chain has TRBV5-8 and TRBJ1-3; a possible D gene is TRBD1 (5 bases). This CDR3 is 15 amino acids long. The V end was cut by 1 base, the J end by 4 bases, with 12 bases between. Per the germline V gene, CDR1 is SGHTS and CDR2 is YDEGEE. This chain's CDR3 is CASSLRGVGGNTIYF. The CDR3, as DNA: TGTGCCAGCAGCTTGAGAGGGGTAGGAGGAAACACCATATATTTT.

In nucleotides, the CDR3 is TGTGCCAGCAGCGTGGGACTATTCAATGAGCAGTTCTTC. The encoded protein is CASSVGLFNEQFF. This sequence joins TRBV9 and TRBJ2-1; 7 bases match TRBD2. The germline V gene has CDR1 SGDLS and CDR2 YYNGEE. The CDR3 loop spans 13 amino acids. V shed 2 bases and J 6 bases; nucleotides not matched to a gene: 2.

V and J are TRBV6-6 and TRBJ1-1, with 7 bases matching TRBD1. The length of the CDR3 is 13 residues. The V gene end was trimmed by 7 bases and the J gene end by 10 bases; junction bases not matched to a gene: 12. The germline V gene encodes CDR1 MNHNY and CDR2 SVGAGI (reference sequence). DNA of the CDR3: TGTGCCAGCATGGCGCGACAGGGTAGAGGAGCTTTCTTT. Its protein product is CASMARQGRGAFF.

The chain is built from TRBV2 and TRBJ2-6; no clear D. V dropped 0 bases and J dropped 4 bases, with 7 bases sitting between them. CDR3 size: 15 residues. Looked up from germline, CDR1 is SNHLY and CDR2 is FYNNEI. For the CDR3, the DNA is TGTGCCAGCAGTGAAGCAGGGTCGGGGGCCAACGTCCTGACTTTC. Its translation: CASSEAGSGANVLTF.

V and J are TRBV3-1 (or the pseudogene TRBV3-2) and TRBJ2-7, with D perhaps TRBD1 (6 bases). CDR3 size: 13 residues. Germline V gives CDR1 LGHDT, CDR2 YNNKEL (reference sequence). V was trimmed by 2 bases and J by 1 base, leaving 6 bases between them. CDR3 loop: CASSQQGSYEQYF. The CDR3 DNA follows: TGTGCCAGCAGCCAACAGGGGTCCTACGAGCAGTACTTC.

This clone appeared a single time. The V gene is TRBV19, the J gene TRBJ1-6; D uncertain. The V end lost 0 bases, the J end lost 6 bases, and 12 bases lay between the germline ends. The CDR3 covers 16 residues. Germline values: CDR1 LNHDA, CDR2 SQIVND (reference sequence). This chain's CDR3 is CASSIDPDLANSPLHF. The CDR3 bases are TGTGCCAGTAGTATAGATCCAGACCTGGCTAATTCACCCCTCCACTTT.

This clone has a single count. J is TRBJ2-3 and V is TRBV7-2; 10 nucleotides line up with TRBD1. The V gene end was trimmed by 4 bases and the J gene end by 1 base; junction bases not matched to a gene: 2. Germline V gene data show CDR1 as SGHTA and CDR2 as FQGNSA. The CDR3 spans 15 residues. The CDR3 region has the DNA TGTGCCAGCAGCTCGGGACAGGGGCGCACAGATACGCAGTATTTT. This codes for CASSSGQGRTDTQYF.

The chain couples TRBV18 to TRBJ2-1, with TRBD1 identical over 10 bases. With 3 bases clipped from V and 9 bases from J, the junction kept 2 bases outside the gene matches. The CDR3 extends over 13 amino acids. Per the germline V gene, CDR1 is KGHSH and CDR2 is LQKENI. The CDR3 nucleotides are TGTGCCAGCTCACCCGGGACAGGGGCTGAGCAGTTCTTC. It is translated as CASSPGTGAEQFF.

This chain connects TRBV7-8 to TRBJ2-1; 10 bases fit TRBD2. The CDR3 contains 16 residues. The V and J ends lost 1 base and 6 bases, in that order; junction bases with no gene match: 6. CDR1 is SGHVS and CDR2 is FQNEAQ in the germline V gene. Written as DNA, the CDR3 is TGTGCCAGCAGCTTAGGTCCTAGCGGGGGCCTCAATGAGCAGTTCTTC. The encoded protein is CASSLGPSGGLNEQFF.

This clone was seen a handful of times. DNA for the CDR3: TGTGCCAGCAGTTTGGCCGACAGAGGCTACAATGAGCAGTTCTTC. Its translation is CASSLADRGYNEQFF. The chain couples TRBV28 to TRBJ2-1; the D gene is possibly TRBD1 (5 bases). V lost 3 bases, J lost 3 bases, and 12 bases lay in between. The CDR3 has 15 residues. CDR1 MDHEN and CDR2 SYDVKM come from the germline V gene.

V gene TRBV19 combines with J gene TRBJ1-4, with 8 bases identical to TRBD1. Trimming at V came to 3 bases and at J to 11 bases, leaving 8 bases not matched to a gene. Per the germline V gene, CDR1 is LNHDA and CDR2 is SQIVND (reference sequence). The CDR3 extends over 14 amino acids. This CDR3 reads CASSIGTGREKLFF. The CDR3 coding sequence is TGTGCCAGTAGTATTGGGACAGGACGGGAGAAACTGTTTTTT.

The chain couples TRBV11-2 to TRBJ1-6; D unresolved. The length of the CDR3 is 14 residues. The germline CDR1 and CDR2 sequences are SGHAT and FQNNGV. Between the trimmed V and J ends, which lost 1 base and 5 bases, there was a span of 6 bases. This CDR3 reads CASSLVRDNSPLHF. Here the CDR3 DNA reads TGTGCCAGCAGCTTAGTGAGGGATAATTCACCCCTCCACTTT.

The CDR3 region is CASSQGLLGLEQYF. The CDR3, as DNA: TGCGCCAGCAGCCAGGGACTCCTTGGGTTGGAGCAGTACTTC. The chain has TRBV4-1 and TRBJ2-7; D may be TRBD2 (6 bases). This CDR3 has 14 amino acids. Germline-derived CDR1 and CDR2 are MGHRA and YSYEKL. V lost 3 bases and J lost 7, with 16 bases in between.

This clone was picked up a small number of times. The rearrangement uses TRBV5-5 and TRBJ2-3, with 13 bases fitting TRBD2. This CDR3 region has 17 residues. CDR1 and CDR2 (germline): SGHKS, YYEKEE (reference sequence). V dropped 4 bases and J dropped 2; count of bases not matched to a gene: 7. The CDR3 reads CASSGGTSGAYTDTQYF. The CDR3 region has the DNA TGTGCCAGCAGCGGCGGGACTAGCGGGGCATACACAGATACGCAGTATTTT.

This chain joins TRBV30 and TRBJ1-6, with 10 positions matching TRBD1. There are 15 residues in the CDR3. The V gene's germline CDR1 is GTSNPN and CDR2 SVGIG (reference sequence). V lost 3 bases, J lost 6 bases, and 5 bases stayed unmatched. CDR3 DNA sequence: TGTGCCTGGAGAGAAAGGGACAGGGGTAATTCACCCCTCCACTTT. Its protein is CAWRERDRGNSPLHF.

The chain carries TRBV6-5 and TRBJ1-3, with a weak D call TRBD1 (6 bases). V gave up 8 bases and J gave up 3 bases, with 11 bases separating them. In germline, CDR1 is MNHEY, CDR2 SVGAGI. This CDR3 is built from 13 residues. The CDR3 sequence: CASETGFGNTIYF. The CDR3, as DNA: TGTGCCAGCGAGACAGGCTTTGGAAACACCATATATTTT.

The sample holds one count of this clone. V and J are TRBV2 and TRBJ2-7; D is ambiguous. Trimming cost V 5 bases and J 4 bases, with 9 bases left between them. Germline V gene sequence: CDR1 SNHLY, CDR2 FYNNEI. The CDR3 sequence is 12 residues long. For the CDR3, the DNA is TGTGCCAGCAGTTACCTCCGGTACGAGCAGTACTTC. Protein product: CASSYLRYEQYF.

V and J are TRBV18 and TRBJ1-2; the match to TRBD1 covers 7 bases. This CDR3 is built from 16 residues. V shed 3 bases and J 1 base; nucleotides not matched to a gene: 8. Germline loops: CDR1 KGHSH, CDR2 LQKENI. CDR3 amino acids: CASSPLGQNLNYGYTF. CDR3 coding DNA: TGTGCCAGCTCACCGCTGGGACAGAACCTTAACTATGGCTACACCTTC.

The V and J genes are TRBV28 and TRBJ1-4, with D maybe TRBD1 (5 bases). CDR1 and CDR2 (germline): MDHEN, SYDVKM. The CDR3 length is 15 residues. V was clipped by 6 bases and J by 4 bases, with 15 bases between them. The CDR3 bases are TGTGCCAGCAGGGGGACGGCTCACCTTAATGAAAAACTGTTTTTT. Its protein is CASRGTAHLNEKLFF.

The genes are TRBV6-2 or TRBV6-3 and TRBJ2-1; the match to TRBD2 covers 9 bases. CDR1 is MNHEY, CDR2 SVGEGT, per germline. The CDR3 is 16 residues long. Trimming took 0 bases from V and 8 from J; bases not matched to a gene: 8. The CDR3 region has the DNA TGTGCCAGCAGTTACTCGCGCGGGGGGGCTCGATATGAGCAGTTCTTC. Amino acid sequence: CASSYSRGGARYEQFF.

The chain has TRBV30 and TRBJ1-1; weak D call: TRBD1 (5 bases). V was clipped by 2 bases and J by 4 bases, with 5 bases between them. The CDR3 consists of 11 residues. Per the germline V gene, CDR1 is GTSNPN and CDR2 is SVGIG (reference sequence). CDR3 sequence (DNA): TGTGCCTGGAGTAGGGGCACTGAAGCTTTCTTT. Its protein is CAWSRGTEAFF.

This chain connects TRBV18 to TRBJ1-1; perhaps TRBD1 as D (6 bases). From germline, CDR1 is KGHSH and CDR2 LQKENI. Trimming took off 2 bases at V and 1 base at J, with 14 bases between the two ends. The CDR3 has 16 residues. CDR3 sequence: CASSPTQGPENTEAFF. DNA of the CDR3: TGTGCCAGCTCACCAACACAGGGTCCGGAGAACACTGAAGCTTTCTTT.

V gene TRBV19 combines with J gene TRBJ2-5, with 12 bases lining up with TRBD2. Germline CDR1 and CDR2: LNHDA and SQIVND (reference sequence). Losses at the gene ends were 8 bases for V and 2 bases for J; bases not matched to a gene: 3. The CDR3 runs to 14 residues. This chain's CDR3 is CASATSGGQETQYF. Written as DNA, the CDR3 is TGTGCCAGTGCGACTAGCGGGGGACAAGAGACCCAGTACTTC.

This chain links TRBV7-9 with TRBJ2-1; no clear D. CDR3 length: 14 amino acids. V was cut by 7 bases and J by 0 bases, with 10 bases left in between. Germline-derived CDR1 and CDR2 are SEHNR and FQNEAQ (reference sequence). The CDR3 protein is CASMGSGSYNEQFF. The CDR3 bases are TGTGCCAGCATGGGGTCGGGCTCCTACAATGAGCAGTTCTTC. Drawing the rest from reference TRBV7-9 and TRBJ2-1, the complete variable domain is DTGVSQNPRHKITKRGQNVTFRCDPISEHNRLYWYRQTLGQGPEFLTYFQNEAQLEKSRLLSDRFSAERPKGSFSTLEIQRTEQGDSAMYLCASMGSGSYNEQFFGPGTRLTVL.

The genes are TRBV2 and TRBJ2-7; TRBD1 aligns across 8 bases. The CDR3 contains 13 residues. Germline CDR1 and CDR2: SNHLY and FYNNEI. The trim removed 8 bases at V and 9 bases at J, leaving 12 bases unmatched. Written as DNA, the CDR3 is TGTGCCAGCGGTAGACAGGGGTTGAGAAGGCAGTACTTC. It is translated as CASGRQGLRRQYF.

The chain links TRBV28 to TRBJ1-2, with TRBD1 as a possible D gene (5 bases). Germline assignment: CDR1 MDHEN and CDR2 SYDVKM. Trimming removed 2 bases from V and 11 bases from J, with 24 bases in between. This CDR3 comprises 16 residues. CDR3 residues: CASSLGGTASFATYTF. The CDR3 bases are TGTGCCAGCAGTTTAGGGGGGACGGCATCATTCGCTACATACACCTTC.

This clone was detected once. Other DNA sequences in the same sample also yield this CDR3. CDR3 in amino acids: CASSLRETQYF. In nucleotides, the CDR3 is TGTGCCAGCAGCTTGAGGGAGACCCAGTACTTC. V gene TRBV5-5 combines with J gene TRBJ2-5; D not certain. The CDR3 consists of 11 residues. The ends were cut back, 1 base at V and 5 bases at J, with 3 bases in the middle. The germline V gene has CDR1 SGHKS and CDR2 YYEKEE (reference sequence). Drawing the rest from reference TRBV5-5 and TRBJ2-5, the complete variable domain is DAGVTQSPTHLIKTRGQQVTLRCSPISGHKSVSWYQQVLGQGPQFIFQYYEKEERGRGNFPDRFSARQFPNYSSELNVNALLLGDSALYLCASSLRETQYFGPGTRLLVL.